The 3 T cell receptor beta chains presented below share a single source sample, sequenced in a study of blood T cell repertoires in COVID-19. Repertoires were generated with immunoSEQ multiplex PCR, while TCRdb's copy carries only in-frame clones and drops some. The table includes a few hundred thousand clones, roughly 88% detected once. The sequencing sample was made of peripheral blood. The receptors come from a middle-aged woman who had recovered from COVID-19.

The chain carries TRBV5-8 and TRBJ2-2, with 9 bases matching TRBD1. This CDR3 spans 16 amino acids. The V gene's germline CDR1 is SGHTS and CDR2 YDEGEE. The J segment lost 1 base and the V segment lost 1 base, leaving 2 bases of the junction unmatched. In nucleotides, the CDR3 is TGTGCCAGCAGCTTGCGGGGACAGGGGAACACCGGGGAGCTGTTTTTT. Translating it yields CASSLRGQGNTGELFF.

This chain joins TRBV19 and TRBJ2-5; D may be TRBD2 (5 bases). Germline V gene data show CDR1 as LNHDA and CDR2 as SQIVND (reference sequence). The CDR3 is 14 amino acids. V lost 7 bases, J lost 5 bases, and 17 bases lay in between. The DNA for the CDR3 is TGTGCCAGTAATTCCCGGGAAGGGAAGGAGACCCAGTACTTC. Protein product: CASNSREGKETQYF.

This chain links TRBV4-3 with TRBJ2-1; 8 bases are shared with TRBD2. V lost 0 bases to trimming and J lost 6 bases; unmatched junction nucleotides: 4. CDR1 and CDR2 (germline): LGHNA, YSLEER. This CDR3 has 15 residues. This chain's CDR3 is CASSQDTGGGNEQFF. The CDR3 DNA sequence: TGCGCCAGCAGCCAAGATACGGGGGGGGGCAATGAGCAGTTCTTC.